Listed below are T cell receptor beta chains from one sample, sequenced in a study of blood T cell repertoires in COVID-19. The protocol was immunoSEQ multiplex PCR, while the TCRdb copy is restricted to in-frame clones and leaves out a portion. The sample carries hundreds of thousands of clones, around 92% recorded once. The sequencing sample was made of peripheral blood. The source of these receptors is a man aged 35 to 55 with acute or convalescent COVID-19. The CDR3 runs from the conserved cysteine through the conserved F or W. Each record gives: J gene, D gene, V gene, clone size, CDR3 protein, CDR3 DNA. The D gene is left open where the match is weak. For some rows the clone size is stated as once, few or many, or as a class when expanded; others skip it.

J: TRBJ2-5
D: TRBD2
V: TRBV3-1/TRBV3-2
size: NA
CDR3: CASSQMLAGEETQYF
DNA: TGTGCCAGCAGCCAAATGCTAGCGGGAGAAGAGACCCAGTACTTC

J: TRBJ1-5
D: NA
V: TRBV28
size: NA
CDR3: CASSLLVVQVQPQHF
DNA: TGTGCCAGCAGTTTATTGGTTGTACAGGTCCAGCCCCAGCATTTT

J: TRBJ2-1
D: NA
V: TRBV2
size: NA
CDR3: CASSGQGPEQFF
DNA: TGTGCCAGCAGTGGCCAGGGGCCTGAGCAGTTCTTC

J: TRBJ1-2
D: TRBD1
V: TRBV2
size: NA
CDR3: CASSPTGDYHYGYTF
DNA: TGTGCCAGCAGCCCGACAGGGGATTATCACTATGGCTACACCTTC

J: TRBJ2-2
D: NA
V: TRBV6-4
size: once
CDR3: CASSDRGQLNTGELFF
DNA: TGTGCCAGCAGTGACCGTGGACAGTTAAACACCGGGGAGCTGTTTTTT

J: TRBJ1-2
D: NA
V: TRBV10-3
size: few
CDR3: CAISESRGDGYTF
DNA: TGTGCCATCAGTGAATCCCGGGGGGATGGCTACACCTTC

J: TRBJ1-3
D: TRBD1
V: TRBV6-5
size: NA
CDR3: CASSYTGGSGNTIYF
DNA: TGTGCCAGCAGTTACACAGGGGGCTCTGGAAACACCATATATTTT

J: TRBJ2-2
D: TRBD1
V: TRBV5-1
size: NA
CDR3: CASSPRPGQGNTGELFF
DNA: TGCGCCAGCAGCCCGCGGCCGGGACAGGGGAACACCGGGGAGCTGTTTTTT

J: TRBJ1-1
D: NA
V: TRBV7-2
size: NA
CDR3: CASSLRQTNTEAFF
DNA: TGTGCCAGCAGCTTAAGACAGACGAACACTGAAGCTTTCTTT

J: TRBJ1-4
D: NA
V: TRBV2
size: once
CDR3: CASSEFTGNEKLFF
DNA: TGTGCCAGCAGTGAATTTACCGGGAATGAAAAACTGTTTTTT

J: TRBJ2-7
D: NA
V: TRBV6-2/TRBV6-3
size: NA
CDR3: CASSYSSYEQYF
DNA: TGTGCCAGCAGTTACTCTAGCTACGAGCAGTACTTC

J: TRBJ1-4
D: TRBD1
V: TRBV4-1
size: NA
CDR3: CASSQIYRDRANEKLFF
DNA: TGCGCCAGCAGCCAAATTTACCGGGACAGGGCTAATGAAAAACTGTTTTTT

J: TRBJ2-3
D: NA
V: TRBV9
size: NA
CDR3: CASSYGTSNTQYF
DNA: TGTGCCAGCAGCTACGGGACTTCTAATACGCAGTATTTT

J: TRBJ1-3
D: NA
V: TRBV6-5
size: NA
CDR3: CASSYYREPGNTIYF
DNA: TGTGCCAGCAGTTACTACAGGGAGCCTGGAAACACCATATATTTT

J: TRBJ1-3
D: NA
V: TRBV30
size: NA
CDR3: CAWSASAGTIYF
DNA: TGTGCCTGGAGTGCGTCGGCGGGCACCATATATTTT

J: TRBJ1-1
D: NA
V: TRBV9
size: NA
CDR3: CASSGNSRTEAFF
DNA: TGTGCCAGCAGCGGAAACTCCCGGACTGAAGCTTTCTTT

J: TRBJ1-6
D: NA
V: TRBV5-1
size: NA
CDR3: CASSFLTPSSSQGDSPLHF
DNA: TGCGCCAGCAGCTTCCTTACCCCTAGTTCCTCACAGGGTGATTCACCCCTCCACTTT

J: TRBJ1-6
D: NA
V: TRBV6-1
size: NA
CDR3: CASSEDRASPLHF
DNA: TGTGCCAGCAGTGAAGACAGGGCTTCACCCCTCCACTTT

J: TRBJ1-1
D: TRBD1
V: TRBV9
size: NA
CDR3: CASSALQGRRAEAFF
DNA: TGTGCCAGCAGCGCCCTACAGGGGAGGAGAGCTGAAGCTTTCTTT

J: TRBJ1-3
D: NA
V: TRBV27
size: NA
CDR3: CASSFREGNTIYF
DNA: TGTGCCAGCAGTTTCCGGGAAGGAAACACCATATATTTT

J: TRBJ1-5
D: NA
V: TRBV5-5
size: NA
CDR3: CASSLVVSGPQHF
DNA: TGTGCCAGCAGCTTGGTCGTCAGTGGGCCCCAGCATTTT

J: TRBJ2-5
D: NA
V: TRBV20-1
size: NA
CDR3: CSGRGAETQYF
DNA: TGCAGTGGCCGGGGAGCAGAGACCCAGTACTTC

J: TRBJ1-6
D: NA
V: TRBV6-4
size: NA
CDR3: CASSDQAGGGSPLHF
DNA: TGTGCCAGCAGTGACCAGGCGGGAGGAGGATCACCCCTCCACTTT

J: TRBJ2-5
D: TRBD1
V: TRBV29-1
size: once
CDR3: CSAVDRGLQTQYF
DNA: TGCAGCGCCGTGGACAGGGGTCTGCAGACCCAGTACTTC

J: TRBJ1-2
D: NA
V: TRBV3-1/TRBV3-2
size: NA
CDR3: CASSPGRGPNYGYTF
DNA: TGTGCCAGCAGCCCAGGGCGGGGGCCTAACTATGGCTACACCTTC

J: TRBJ1-5
D: NA
V: TRBV6-5
size: NA
CDR3: CASSYAPGDPQPQHF
DNA: TGTGCCAGCAGTTACGCCCCCGGGGATCCTCAGCCCCAGCATTTT

J: TRBJ2-7
D: TRBD2
V: TRBV15
size: NA
CDR3: CATASSGVKYEQYF
DNA: TGTGCCACCGCCTCGAGCGGGGTCAAATACGAGCAGTACTTC

J: TRBJ1-6
D: NA
V: TRBV27
size: NA
CDR3: CASSPDKLRGSYNSPLHF
DNA: TGTGCCAGCAGTCCTGACAAACTCAGAGGGTCCTATAATTCACCCCTCCACTTT

J: TRBJ2-7
D: NA
V: TRBV11-2
size: NA
CDR3: CASSLVAGSHEQYF
DNA: TGTGCCAGCAGCTTAGTTGCAGGGTCCCACGAGCAGTACTTC

J: TRBJ1-1
D: NA
V: TRBV7-9
size: NA
CDR3: CASSPGGDTEAFF
DNA: TGTGCCAGCAGCCCGGGGGGAGATACTGAAGCTTTCTTT

J: TRBJ2-1
D: NA
V: TRBV5-1
size: NA
CDR3: CASSQASSYNEQFF
DNA: TGCGCCAGCAGCCAGGCCAGCTCCTACAATGAGCAGTTCTTC

J: TRBJ1-5
D: NA
V: TRBV2
size: NA
CDR3: CASSENRGNQPQHF
DNA: TGTGCCAGCAGTGAGAACAGGGGCAATCAGCCCCAGCATTTT

J: TRBJ2-7
D: TRBD2
V: TRBV14
size: NA
CDR3: CASSQGSGGRYEQYF
DNA: TGTGCCAGCAGCCAAGGCTCGGGGGGGCGTTACGAGCAGTACTTC

J: TRBJ2-2
D: TRBD2
V: TRBV3-1/TRBV3-2
size: NA
CDR3: CASSPSGYRFANTGELFF
DNA: TGTGCCAGCAGCCCTAGCGGTTACCGATTCGCGAACACCGGGGAGCTGTTTTTT

J: TRBJ2-1
D: TRBD2
V: TRBV28
size: NA
CDR3: CASSPLAGGPVGNYNNEQFF
DNA: TGTGCCAGCAGTCCACTAGCGGGAGGGCCGGTGGGTAATTACAACAATGAGCAGTTCTTC

J: TRBJ2-7
D: NA
V: TRBV11-3
size: NA
CDR3: CASSLGIGGDLDEQYF
DNA: TGTGCCAGCAGCTTAGGTATAGGGGGGGATCTCGACGAGCAGTACTTC

J: TRBJ1-2
D: NA
V: TRBV11-2
size: NA
CDR3: CASSSRGNYGYTF
DNA: TGTGCCAGCAGCTCCCGCGGCAACTATGGCTACACCTTC

J: TRBJ2-5
D: TRBD2
V: TRBV11-2
size: NA
CDR3: CASSRWTSEETQYF
DNA: TGTGCCAGCAGCCGCTGGACTAGCGAAGAGACCCAGTACTTC

J: TRBJ2-2
D: TRBD1
V: TRBV3-1/TRBV3-2
size: NA
CDR3: CASSNAEKAGRGQGHTGELFF
DNA: TGTGCCAGCAGCAACGCAGAAAAGGCCGGTAGGGGACAGGGACACACCGGGGAGCTGTTTTTT

J: TRBJ1-1
D: NA
V: TRBV15
size: NA
CDR3: CATSRDDQGGTEAFF
DNA: TGTGCCACCAGCAGAGATGATCAGGGAGGAACTGAAGCTTTCTTT

J: TRBJ2-3
D: NA
V: TRBV4-1
size: NA
CDR3: CASSTPTRAPQYTDTQYF
DNA: TGCGCCAGCAGCACCCCGACCAGGGCCCCCCAATACACAGATACGCAGTATTTT

J: TRBJ2-3
D: NA
V: TRBV5-4
size: NA
CDR3: CASSLETGATDTQYF
DNA: TGTGCCAGCAGCTTAGAGACAGGAGCAACAGATACGCAGTATTTT

J: TRBJ2-1
D: NA
V: TRBV7-8
size: NA
CDR3: CASSLAILGGANNEQFF
DNA: TGTGCCAGCAGCTTAGCTATATTGGGGGGGGCGAACAATGAGCAGTTCTTC

J: TRBJ2-5
D: NA
V: TRBV7-6
size: NA
CDR3: CASSLGPQGTETQYF
DNA: TGTGCCAGCAGCCTAGGGCCCCAGGGGACAGAGACCCAGTACTTC

J: TRBJ1-2
D: TRBD1
V: TRBV19
size: once
CDR3: CASSTTSQGVRRGYTF
DNA: TGTGCCAGTAGTACTACCTCACAGGGGGTTCGTAGGGGCTACACCTTC

J: TRBJ1-1
D: TRBD1
V: TRBV28
size: NA
CDR3: CASSRDSNEEAFF
DNA: TGTGCCAGCAGCCGGGACAGTAACGAGGAAGCTTTCTTT

J: TRBJ2-5
D: TRBD2
V: TRBV7-2
size: NA
CDR3: CASSSGGGNQYF
DNA: TGTGCCAGCAGCTCGGGGGGTGGGAACCAGTACTTC

J: TRBJ2-7
D: NA
V: TRBV5-6
size: NA
CDR3: CASSHILKDGVAQYF
DNA: TGTGCCAGCAGCCATATTCTAAAAGACGGGGTGGCGCAGTACTTC

J: TRBJ1-6
D: NA
V: TRBV4-3
size: NA
CDR3: CASSQELHPSSPLHF
DNA: TGCGCCAGCAGCCAAGAACTCCACCCGAGTTCACCCCTCCACTTT

J: TRBJ1-2
D: TRBD1
V: TRBV16
size: NA
CDR3: CASSQRGGFGYTF
DNA: TGTGCCAGCAGCCAACGAGGGGGCTTTGGCTACACCTTC

J: TRBJ2-7
D: TRBD1
V: TRBV4-1
size: NA
CDR3: CASSRTGTGNSEQYF
DNA: TGCGCCAGCAGCCGAACCGGGACAGGGAACTCCGAGCAGTACTTC

J: TRBJ1-5
D: TRBD1
V: TRBV9
size: NA
CDR3: CASSPTGDGNQPQHF
DNA: TGTGCCAGCAGCCCGACAGGGGATGGCAATCAGCCCCAGCATTTT

J: TRBJ2-7
D: NA
V: TRBV15
size: NA
CDR3: CATSRDQGPYEQYF
DNA: TGTGCCACCAGCAGAGATCAGGGCCCCTACGAGCAGTACTTC

J: TRBJ1-4
D: NA
V: TRBV15
size: NA
CDR3: CATSRAVATNEKLFF
DNA: TGTGCCACCAGCAGAGCGGTTGCAACTAATGAAAAACTGTTTTTT

J: TRBJ1-5
D: NA
V: TRBV12-3/TRBV12-4
size: few
CDR3: CASRDGHQPQHF
DNA: TGTGCCAGCAGGGATGGGCATCAGCCCCAGCATTTT